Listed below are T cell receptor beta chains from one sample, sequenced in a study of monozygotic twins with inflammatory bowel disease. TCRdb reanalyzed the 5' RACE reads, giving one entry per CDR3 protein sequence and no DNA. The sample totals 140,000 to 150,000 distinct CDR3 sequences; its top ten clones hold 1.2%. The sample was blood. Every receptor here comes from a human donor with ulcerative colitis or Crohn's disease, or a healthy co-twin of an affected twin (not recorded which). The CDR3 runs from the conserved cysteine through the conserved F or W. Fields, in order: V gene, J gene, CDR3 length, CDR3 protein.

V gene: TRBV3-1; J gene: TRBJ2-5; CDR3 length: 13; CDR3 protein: CASTYFASETQYF
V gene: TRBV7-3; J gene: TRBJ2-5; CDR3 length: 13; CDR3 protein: CASAPAPEETQYF
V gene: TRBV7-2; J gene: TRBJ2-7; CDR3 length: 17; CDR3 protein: CASSLVGQARENYEQYF
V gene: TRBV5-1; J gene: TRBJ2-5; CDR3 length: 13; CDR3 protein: CASSRGVQETQYF
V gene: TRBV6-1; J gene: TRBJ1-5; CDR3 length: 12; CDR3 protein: CASSRGNQPQHF
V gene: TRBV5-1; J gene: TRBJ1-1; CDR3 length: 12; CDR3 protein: CASSLANTEAFF
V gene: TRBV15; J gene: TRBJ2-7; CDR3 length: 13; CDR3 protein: CATSPGTAYEQYF
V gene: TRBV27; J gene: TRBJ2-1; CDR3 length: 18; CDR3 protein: CASSSGQLGLAPLNEQFF
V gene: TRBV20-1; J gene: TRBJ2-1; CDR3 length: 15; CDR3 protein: CSAIPHSGAYNEQFF
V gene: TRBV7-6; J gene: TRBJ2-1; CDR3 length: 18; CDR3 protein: CASSSPGTSGREANEQFF
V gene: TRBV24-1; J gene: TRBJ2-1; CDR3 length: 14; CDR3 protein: CATSDLRGGTEQFF
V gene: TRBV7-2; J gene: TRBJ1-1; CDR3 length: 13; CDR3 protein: CASSFTGNTEAFF
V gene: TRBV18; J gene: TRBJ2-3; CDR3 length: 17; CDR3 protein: CASSPTRTGTNTDTQYF
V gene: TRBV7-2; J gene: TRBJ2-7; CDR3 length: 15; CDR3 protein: CASSRADRLSYEQYF
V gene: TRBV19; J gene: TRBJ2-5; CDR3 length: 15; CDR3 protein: CASSPRGGIQETQYF
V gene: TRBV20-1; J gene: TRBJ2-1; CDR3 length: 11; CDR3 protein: CSARGSYEQFF
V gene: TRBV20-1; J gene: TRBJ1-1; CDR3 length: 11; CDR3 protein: CRASGPSEAFF
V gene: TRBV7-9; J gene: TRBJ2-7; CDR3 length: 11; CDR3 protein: CASSSDQEQYF
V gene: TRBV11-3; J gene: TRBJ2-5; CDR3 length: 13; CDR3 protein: CASSLDPEQTQYF
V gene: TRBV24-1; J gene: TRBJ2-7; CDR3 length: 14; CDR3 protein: CATQGLAGGYEQYF
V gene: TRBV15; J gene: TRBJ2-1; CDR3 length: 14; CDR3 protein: CATSRDLSQARGFF
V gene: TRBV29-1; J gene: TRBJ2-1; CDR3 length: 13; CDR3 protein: CSVSSVAYNEQFF